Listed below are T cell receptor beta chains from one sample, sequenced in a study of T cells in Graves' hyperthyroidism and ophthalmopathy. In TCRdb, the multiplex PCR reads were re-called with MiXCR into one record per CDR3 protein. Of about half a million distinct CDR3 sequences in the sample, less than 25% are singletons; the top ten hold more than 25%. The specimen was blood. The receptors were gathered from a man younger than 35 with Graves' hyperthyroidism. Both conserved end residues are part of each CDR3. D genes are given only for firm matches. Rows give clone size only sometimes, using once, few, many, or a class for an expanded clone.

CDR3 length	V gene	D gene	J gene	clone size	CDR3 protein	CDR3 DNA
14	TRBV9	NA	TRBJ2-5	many	CASSVATYQETQYF	TGTGCCAGCAGCGTAGCTACATACCAAGAGACCCAGTACTTC
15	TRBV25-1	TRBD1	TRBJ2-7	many	CASSERTGRIYEQYF	TGTGCCAGCAGTGAGAGGACAGGGAGGATCTACGAGCAGTACTTC
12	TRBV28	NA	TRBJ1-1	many	CATLSQGLGAFF	TGTGCCACTCTTTCCCAGGGGCTTGGTGCTTTCTTT
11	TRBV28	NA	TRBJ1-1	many	CASRDSTEAFF	TGTGCCAGCAGGGATAGCACTGAAGCTTTCTTT
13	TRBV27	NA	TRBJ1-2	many	CASSIGVGYGYTF	TGTGCCAGCAGTATCGGGGTCGGCTATGGCTACACCTTC
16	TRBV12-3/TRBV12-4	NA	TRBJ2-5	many	CASSLSGVGGGETQYF	TGTGCCAGCAGTTTATCGGGAGTGGGGGGAGGTGAGACCCAGTACTTC
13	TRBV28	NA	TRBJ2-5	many	CASSLGSRETQYF	TGTGCCAGCAGTTTAGGCAGCAGGGAGACCCAGTACTTC
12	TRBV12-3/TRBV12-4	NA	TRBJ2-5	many	CASSLAYETQYF	TGTGCCAGCAGTTTAGCATATGAGACCCAGTACTTC
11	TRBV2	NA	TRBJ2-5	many	CASGFQETQYF	TGTGCCAGCGGATTCCAAGAGACCCAGTACTTC
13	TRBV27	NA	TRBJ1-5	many	CASGGAAGQPQHF	TGTGCCAGTGGTGGGGCCGCGGGGCAGCCCCAGCATTTT
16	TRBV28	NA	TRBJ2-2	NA	CASSPPQVIDTGELFF	TGTGCCAGCAGCCCCCCTCAGGTTATTGACACCGGGGAGCTGTTTTTT
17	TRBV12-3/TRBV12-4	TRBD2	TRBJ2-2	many	CASSPLASGGAAGELFF	TGTGCCAGCAGTCCCCTGGCTAGCGGGGGGGCCGCCGGGGAGCTGTTTTTT
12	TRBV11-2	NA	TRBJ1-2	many	CASSLIRVGYTF	TGTGCCAGCAGCTTGATCAGGGTTGGCTACACCTTC
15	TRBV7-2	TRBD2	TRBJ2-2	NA	CASSISSGRFGELFF	TGTGCCAGCAGCATCTCTAGCGGGAGGTTCGGGGAGCTGTTTTTT
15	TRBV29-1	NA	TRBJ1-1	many	CSADSPTRRNTEAFF	TGCAGCGCTGACTCGCCCACTAGACGGAACACTGAAGCTTTCTTT
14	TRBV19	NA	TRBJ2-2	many	CASTVTRNTGELFF	TGTGCCAGTACGGTGACAAGGAACACCGGGGAGCTGTTTTTT
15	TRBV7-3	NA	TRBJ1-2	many	CASSPETGSGYGYTF	TGTGCCAGCAGCCCCGAAACAGGGTCCGGGTATGGCTACACCTTC
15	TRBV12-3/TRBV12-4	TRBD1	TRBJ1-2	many	CASSLAGRGPKGYTF	TGTGCCAGCAGTTTAGCGGGCAGGGGGCCTAAGGGCTACACCTTC
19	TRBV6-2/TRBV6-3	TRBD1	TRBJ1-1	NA	CASSYPPMGQNDLNTEAFF	TGTGCCAGCAGTTACCCACCCATGGGACAGAACGACCTGAACACTGAAGCTTTCTTT
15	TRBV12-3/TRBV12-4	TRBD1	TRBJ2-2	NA	CAIGDRVGSTGELFF	TGTGCCATCGGGGACAGGGTCGGGAGCACCGGGGAGCTGTTTTTT
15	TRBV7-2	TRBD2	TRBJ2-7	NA	CASRPQRGPSYEQYF	TGTGCCAGCAGGCCTCAGCGGGGGCCCTCCTACGAGCAGTACTTC
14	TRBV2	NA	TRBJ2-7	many	CASRETGSSYEQYF	TGTGCCAGCAGGGAAACAGGGAGCTCCTACGAGCAGTACTTC
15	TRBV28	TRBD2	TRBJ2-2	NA	CASSLFPPPGGGLFF	TGTGCCAGCAGTTTATTCCCTCCTCCCGGGGGGGGGCTGTTTTTT
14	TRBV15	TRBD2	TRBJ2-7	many	CATSWSGGAGEQYF	TGTGCCACCAGTTGGAGCGGGGGGGCGGGGGAGCAGTACTTC
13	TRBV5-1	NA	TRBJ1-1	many	CASSFEDHTEAFF	TGCGCCAGCAGCTTCGAGGATCACACTGAAGCTTTCTTT
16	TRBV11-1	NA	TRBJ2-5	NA	CASSLARPRSLETQYF	TGTGCCAGCAGCTTAGCCCGCCCGAGGAGTTTGGAGACCCAGTACTTC
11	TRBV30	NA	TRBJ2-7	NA	CAWTRGGEQYF	TGTGCCTGGACCAGGGGAGGTGAGCAGTACTTC
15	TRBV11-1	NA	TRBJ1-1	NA	CASSPAGTMNTEAFF	TGTGCCAGCAGCCCCGCGGGAACTATGAACACTGAAGCTTTCTTT